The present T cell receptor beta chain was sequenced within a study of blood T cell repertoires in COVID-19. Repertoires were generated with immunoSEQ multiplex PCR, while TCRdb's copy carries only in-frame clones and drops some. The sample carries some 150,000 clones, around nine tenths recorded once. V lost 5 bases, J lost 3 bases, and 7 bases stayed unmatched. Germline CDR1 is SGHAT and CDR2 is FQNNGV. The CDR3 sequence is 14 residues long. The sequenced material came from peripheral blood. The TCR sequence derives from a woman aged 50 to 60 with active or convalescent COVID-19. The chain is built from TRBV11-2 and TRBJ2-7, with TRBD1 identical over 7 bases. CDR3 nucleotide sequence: TGTGCCAGCAGCACCGGGACAGTGGGCTACGAGCAGTACTTC. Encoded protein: CASSTGTVGYEQYF.